This entry concerns a single T cell receptor (beta chain). The germline V gene encodes CDR1 MNHEY and CDR2 SVGAGI. This CDR3 has 16 residues. The V end was cut by 0 bases, the J end by 2 bases, with 13 bases between. The data are from a study of blood T cell repertoires in COVID-19. The study counted Cohort 3 donors as recovered given two negative PCRs, clearance, or symptom resolution. Authors' analysis steps: Using reference gene primer amplification, nucleated cell counts were estimated. The repertoire was sequenced with immunoSEQ multiplex PCR; TCRdb's copy has only in-frame clones and lacks some. The V and J calls and clone size were taken over from that table, and D and trimming were inferred from the DNA. The sample shows around 480,000 clones, about nine tenths of them seen only once.

The sequence was obtained from a woman aged 18 to 35 who had recovered from COVID-19. Sequenced material: PBMCs or T cells enriched from blood (not recorded which). The chain is built from TRBV6-5 and TRBJ2-5, with D tentatively TRBD2 (6 bases). CDR3 loop: CASSYSGRGFQETQYF. In DNA, the CDR3 is TGTGCCAGCAGTTACTCGGGGCGGGGATTTCAAGAGACCCAGTACTTC.